The sequence of this TCR beta chain was determined in a study of cytomegalovirus exposure and HLA in healthy donors. The CDR3 runs to 15 residues. J was trimmed by 4 bases and V by 9 bases; bases with no gene match: 8. Germline values: CDR1 MGHDK, CDR2 SYGVNS. TCRdb's table, derived via immunoSEQ multiplex PCR, lists solely in-frame clones and lacks some. The repertoire includes 150,000 to 200,000 clones, approximately 86% of them detected once, and approximately 7% sits in the top ten. V usage is TRBV25-1 and J usage is TRBJ2-3; 12 bases are a match to TRBD2. Sequenced input: PBMCs. The clonotype was recovered from a man aged 25 to 40 in good health and CMV-seropositive. The CDR3 region is CASSLAGGPPDTQYF. The CDR3 nucleotides are TGTGCCAGTAGTCTAGCGGGGGGGCCGCCAGATACGCAGTATTTT.